This section outlines one T cell receptor beta chain sequence together with its context. In germline, CDR1 is LNHNV, CDR2 YYDKDF (reference sequence). The V gene lost 4 bases and the J gene lost 3 bases, with 10 bases spanning the gap. The CDR3 length is 13 residues. Original handling: Estimation of nucleated cell counts was performed using reference gene primer amplification. Profiled with immunoSEQ multiplex PCR; TCRdb holds only in-frame clones, not every one. V and J calls and clone size are those listed in that table; D and trimming were worked out from the DNA. The sample includes a few hundred thousand clones, around nine tenths seen only once; the top ten take 0.95% to 1.1%. The record originates from a study of blood T cell repertoires in COVID-19. All enrollees were roughly 18 to 89 years old and from about two dozen US areas. Cohorts were assigned according to the clinical history that participants reported. Individuals in the exposed group had encountered a COVID-19 case within 2 weeks preceding study entry.

The receptor was derived from a woman in her 30s who had been exposed to COVID-19. This chain joins TRBV15 and TRBJ2-7, with D possibly being TRBD1 (6 bases). Sequenced material: PBMCs or T cells enriched from blood (not recorded which). CDR3 coding DNA: TGTGCCACCAGCATCAGGGGATTCTACGAGCAGTACTTC. It yields the protein CATSIRGFYEQYF.